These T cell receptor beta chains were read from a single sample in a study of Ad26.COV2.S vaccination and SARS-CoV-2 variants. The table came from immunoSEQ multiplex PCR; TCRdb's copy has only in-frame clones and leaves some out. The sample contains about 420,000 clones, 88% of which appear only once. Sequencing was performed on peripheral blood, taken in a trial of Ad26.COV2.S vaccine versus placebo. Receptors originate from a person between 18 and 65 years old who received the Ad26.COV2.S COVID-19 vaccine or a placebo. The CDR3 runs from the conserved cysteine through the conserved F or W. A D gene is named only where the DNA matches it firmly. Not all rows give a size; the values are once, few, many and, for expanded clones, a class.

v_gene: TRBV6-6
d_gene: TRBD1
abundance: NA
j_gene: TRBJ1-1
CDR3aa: CASRTYRGRGEAFF
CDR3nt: TGTGCCAGCAGGACTTACAGGGGGCGAGGGGAAGCTTTCTTT

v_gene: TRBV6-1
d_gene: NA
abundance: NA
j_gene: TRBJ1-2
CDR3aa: CASSEQGHGYTF
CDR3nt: TGTGCCAGCAGTGAACAGGGCCATGGCTACACCTTC

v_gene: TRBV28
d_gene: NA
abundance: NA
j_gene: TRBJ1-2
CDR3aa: CASSYVGPQANYGYTF
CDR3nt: TGTGCCAGCAGCTACGTAGGGCCCCAAGCTAACTATGGCTACACCTTC

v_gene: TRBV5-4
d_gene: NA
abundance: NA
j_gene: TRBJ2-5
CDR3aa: CASSFGPRGETQYF
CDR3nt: TGTGCCAGCAGCTTCGGGCCAAGGGGGGAGACCCAGTACTTC

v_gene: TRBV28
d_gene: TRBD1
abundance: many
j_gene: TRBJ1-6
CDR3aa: CASSPRGDREAGTLHF
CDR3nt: TGTGCCAGCAGTCCCCGAGGGGACAGGGAGGCAGGGACCCTCCACTTT

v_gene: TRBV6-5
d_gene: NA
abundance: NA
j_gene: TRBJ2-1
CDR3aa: CATLDSLYEQFF
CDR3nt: TGTGCCACATTGGACAGCCTGTACGAGCAGTTCTTC

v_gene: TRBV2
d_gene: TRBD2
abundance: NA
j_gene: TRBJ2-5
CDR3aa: CASSGNRLAGGRETQYF
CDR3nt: TGTGCCAGCAGTGGTAACCGACTAGCGGGGGGGCGGGAGACCCAGTACTTC

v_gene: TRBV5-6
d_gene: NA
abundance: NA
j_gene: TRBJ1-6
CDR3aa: CASSLASSYNSPLHF
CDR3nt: TGTGCCAGCAGCTTGGCTTCCTCCTATAATTCACCCCTCCACTTT

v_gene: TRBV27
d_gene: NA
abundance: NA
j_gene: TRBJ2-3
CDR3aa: CASSFNRDTQYF
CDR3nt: TGTGCCAGCAGTTTCAATAGAGATACGCAGTATTTT

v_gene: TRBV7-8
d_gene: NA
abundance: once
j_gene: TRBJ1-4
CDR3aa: CASSSDTSRAEKLFF
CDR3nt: TGTGCCAGCAGCTCCGACACCTCTCGGGCCGAAAAACTGTTTTTT

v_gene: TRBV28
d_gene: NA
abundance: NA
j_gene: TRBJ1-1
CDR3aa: CASSRIQGFGNTEAFF
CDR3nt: TGTGCCAGCAGCAGAATCCAGGGGTTTGGGAACACTGAAGCTTTCTTT

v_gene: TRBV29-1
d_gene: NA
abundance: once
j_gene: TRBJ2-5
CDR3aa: CSVETSRETQYF
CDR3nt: TGCAGCGTTGAAACTAGCCGAGAGACCCAGTACTTC

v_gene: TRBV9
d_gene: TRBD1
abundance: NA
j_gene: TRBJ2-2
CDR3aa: CASSDSGDRTGELFF
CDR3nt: TGTGCCAGCAGTGACTCGGGGGACAGGACCGGGGAGCTGTTTTTT

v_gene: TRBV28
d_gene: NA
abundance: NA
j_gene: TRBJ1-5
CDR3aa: CASRTLVNQPQHF
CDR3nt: TGTGCCAGCAGGACCTTGGTCAATCAGCCCCAGCATTTT

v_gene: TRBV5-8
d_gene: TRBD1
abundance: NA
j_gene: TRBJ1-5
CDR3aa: CASRRYRGPFINQPQHF
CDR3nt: TGTGCCAGCAGACGATACAGGGGGCCCTTTATAAATCAGCCCCAGCATTTT

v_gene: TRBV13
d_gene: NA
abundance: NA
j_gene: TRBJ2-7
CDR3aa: CASSADNEQYF
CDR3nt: TGTGCCAGCAGCGCGGACAACGAGCAGTACTTC

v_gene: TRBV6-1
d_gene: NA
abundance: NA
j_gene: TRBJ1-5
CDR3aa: CASSEDWVSNQPQHF
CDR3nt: TGTGCCAGCAGTGAAGACTGGGTTAGCAATCAGCCCCAGCATTTT

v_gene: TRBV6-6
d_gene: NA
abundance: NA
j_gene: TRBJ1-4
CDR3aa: CASRNTNEKLFF
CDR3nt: TGTGCCAGCAGAAACACTAATGAAAAACTGTTTTTT

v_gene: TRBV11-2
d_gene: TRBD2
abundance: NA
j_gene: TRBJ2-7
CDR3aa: CASSLDRLGLAGGEQYF
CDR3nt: TGTGCCAGCAGCTTAGATCGACTTGGACTAGCGGGTGGAGAGCAGTACTTC

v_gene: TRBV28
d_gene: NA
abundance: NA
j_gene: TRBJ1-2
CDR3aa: CASLLCTF
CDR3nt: TGTGCCAGCTTACTATGCACCTTC